This paragraph covers one T cell receptor (beta chain) sequence. The antigen remains undetermined. These data come from a study of cytomegalovirus exposure and HLA in healthy donors. Overall study results and limits: Diagnosis of cytomegalovirus status made by the classifier reportedly showed high specificity and sensitivity. A later analysis found that most CMV-associated TCR beta chains appeared HLA-restricted. Under in vitro conditions, a few CMV-associated chains were confirmed as specific for CMV antigens.

This CDR3 contains 15 residues. Germline values: CDR1 SGHTS, CDR2 YDEGEE. V was cut by 0 bases and J by 6 bases, with 12 bases left in between. 60 Vbeta and 13 Jbeta primers were used in PCR. The method was immunoSEQ multiplex PCR; TCRdb's version includes in-frame clones alone and lacks a portion of them. The sample shows roughly 100,000 clones, approximately 80% of them seen only once. The clonotype comes from a woman aged 40 to 55 in good health and CMV-seronegative. The chain uses TRBV5-8 and TRBJ2-2, with D tentatively TRBD1 (5 bases). Material: PBMCs. The CDR3 DNA reads TGTGCCAGCAGCTTGGTACAGGACCCCGCCGGGGAGCTGTTTTTT. Translated: CASSLVQDPAGELFF.